A selection of T cell receptor beta chains follows, all from one sample in a study of graft-versus-host responses after intestinal transplantation. TCRdb's copy holds only in-frame clones and misses some; the assay was immunoSEQ multiplex PCR. The sample carries fewer than 120,000 clones, just over 90% recorded once. No antigens are known for them. The sample in question was unstimulated CD8+ T cells sorted from spleen or lymph node cells, obtained before intestinal transplant. These receptor sequences come from a human donor who received an intestinal transplant. CDR3s include the opening cysteine and the closing phenylalanine or tryptophan. The D gene is left open where the match is weak. Clone size appears in some rows only: once, few, many, or a class for an expanded clone.

clone_size	v_call	d_call	j_call	cdr3_aa	cdr3_nt
.	TRBV6-6	TRBD2	TRBJ2-7	CASSENSGDYEQYF	TGTGCCAGCAGTGAGAATAGCGGGGACTACGAGCAGTACTTC
.	TRBV6-5	.	TRBJ2-1	CASSYSPGHGNEQFF	TGTGCCAGCAGTTACTCGCCAGGCCACGGCAATGAGCAGTTCTTC
.	TRBV30	TRBD1	TRBJ1-2	CAWSSGQGDGYTF	TGTGCCTGGAGTTCTGGACAGGGAGATGGCTACACCTTC
.	TRBV27	.	TRBJ2-5	CASSLFGRYQETQYF	TGTGCCAGCAGTTTATTCGGGCGGTACCAAGAGACCCAGTACTTC
.	TRBV25-1	.	TRBJ1-1	CASSDVEVEAFF	TGTGCCAGCAGTGACGTAGAGGTGGAAGCTTTCTTT
.	TRBV4-1	TRBD2	TRBJ2-7	CASSQDVAGGGVKEQYF	TGCGCCAGCAGCCAAGACGTAGCGGGGGGTGGTGTAAAGGAGCAGTACTTC
.	TRBV7-3	.	TRBJ2-1	CASSLSQGSRNEQFF	TGTGCCAGCAGCTTAAGTCAGGGGAGTCGGAATGAGCAGTTCTTC
.	TRBV19	.	TRBJ2-7	CASSASTDEQYF	TGTGCCAGTAGTGCATCAACAGACGAGCAGTACTTC
.	TRBV28	TRBD2	TRBJ2-2	CASSLVWSGGNTGELFF	TGTGCCAGCAGCCTAGTCTGGTCGGGAGGGAACACCGGGGAGCTGTTTTTT
.	TRBV28	.	TRBJ1-5	CASSFQSTAGGRQPQHF	TGTGCCAGCAGTTTCCAGTCGACAGCTGGCGGGCGACAGCCCCAGCATTTT
.	TRBV6-1	TRBD2	TRBJ2-7	CASSNPGLARYEQYF	TGTGCCAGCAGTAATCCGGGACTAGCGCGCTACGAGCAGTACTTC
.	TRBV27	TRBD1	TRBJ2-3	CASSLIGQGTDTQYF	TGTGCCAGCAGTTTAATCGGACAGGGTACAGATACGCAGTATTTT
.	TRBV9	.	TRBJ2-2	CASSGPRSEVDIGELFF	TGTGCCAGCAGCGGGCCCCGTAGCGAGGTGGATATCGGGGAGCTGTTTTTT
.	TRBV4-1	TRBD2	TRBJ2-1	CASSQVPGLGVHNEQFF	TGCGCCAGCAGCCAAGTCCCGGGACTAGGGGTCCACAATGAGCAGTTCTTC
.	TRBV4-1	TRBD2	TRBJ2-1	CASSLPAGLAVNEQFF	TGCGCCAGCAGCCTCCCCGCTGGACTAGCGGTTAATGAGCAGTTCTTC
.	TRBV11-2	.	TRBJ2-7	CASSPFMGGGEGYEQYF	TGTGCCAGCAGCCCATTTATGGGGGGGGGCGAAGGCTACGAGCAGTACTTC
.	TRBV19	.	TRBJ1-1	CASRVSPEHWMGAFF	TGTGCCTCGCGGGTCTCACCCGAACATTGGATGGGAGCTTTCTTT
.	TRBV27	.	TRBJ1-5	CASSLIGEDQPQHF	TGTGCCAGCAGTTTGATAGGGGAGGATCAGCCCCAGCATTTT
once	TRBV6-5	.	TRBJ2-1	CASRLTRVGNEQFF	TGTGCCAGCAGACTTACCCGCGTGGGCAATGAGCAGTTCTTC
.	TRBV10-3	.	TRBJ2-5	CAISERGAGETQYF	TGTGCCATCAGTGAGCGGGGGGCCGGAGAGACCCAGTACTTC
.	TRBV5-6	.	TRBJ2-1	CASSLEGFEQFF	TGTGCCAGCAGCTTGGAGGGTTTCGAGCAGTTCTTC
.	TRBV6-6	TRBD2	TRBJ2-2	CASSISGSFTGELFF	TGTGCCAGCAGTATTAGCGGGAGTTTCACCGGGGAGCTGTTTTTT
.	TRBV19	.	TRBJ1-1	CASSYNWDTEAFF	TGTGCCAGTAGTTATAACTGGGACACTGAAGCTTTCTTT
once	TRBV28	.	TRBJ1-1	CASSLWGETGDTEAFF	TGTGCCAGCAGTTTGTGGGGAGAAACAGGAGACACTGAAGCTTTCTTT
.	TRBV19	TRBD1	TRBJ2-7	CASSIGQGRYEQYF	TGTGCCAGTAGTATCGGACAGGGTCGGTACGAGCAGTACTTC
.	TRBV9	.	TRBJ1-1	CASSAGTVNTEAFF	TGTGCCAGCAGCGCGGGGACGGTGAACACTGAAGCTTTCTTT
.	TRBV19	.	TRBJ2-1	CASSQLAVNEQFF	TGTGCCAGTAGTCAGCTAGCCGTCAATGAGCAGTTCTTC
.	TRBV28	.	TRBJ1-1	CASSGQLWGADTEAFF	TGTGCCAGCAGTGGCCAATTATGGGGGGCCGACACTGAAGCTTTCTTT
.	TRBV5-8	TRBD2	TRBJ2-5	CASSRRTSGETQYF	TGTGCCAGCAGCAGGAGGACTAGCGGAGAGACCCAGTACTTC
.	TRBV2	TRBD2	TRBJ2-1	CASSVVAHLAGAYSYNEQFF	TGTGCCAGCAGTGTAGTGGCTCATCTAGCGGGAGCATATTCCTACAATGAGCAGTTCTTC
.	TRBV7-5	.	TRBJ1-2	CASAAGASNYGYTF	TGTGCCTCCGCAGCGGGTGCGTCTAACTATGGCTACACCTTC
.	TRBV9	.	TRBJ1-4	CASSPDSGEKLFF	TGTGCCAGCAGCCCGGACAGCGGCGAAAAACTGTTTTTT
.	TRBV30	TRBD1	TRBJ2-5	CAWSTRDRATKETQYF	TGTGCCTGGAGTACCCGGGACAGGGCAACAAAAGAGACCCAGTACTTC
.	TRBV7-8	.	TRBJ2-2	CASTTMGSLGELFF	TGTGCCAGCACCACCATGGGGAGTTTAGGGGAGCTGTTTTTT
.	TRBV5-6	.	TRBJ2-3	CASKKSGPSTDTQYF	TGTGCCAGCAAAAAATCTGGTCCTTCCACAGATACGCAGTATTTT
.	TRBV9	TRBD2	TRBJ2-7	CASSTSGSSYEQYF	TGTGCCAGCAGCACTAGCGGCAGCTCCTACGAGCAGTACTTC
.	TRBV28	.	TRBJ1-5	CASSFDGQPQHF	TGTGCCAGCAGTTTTGACGGTCAGCCCCAGCATTTT
.	TRBV9	TRBD1	TRBJ1-3	CASSAGGGTGGNTIYF	TGTGCCAGCAGCGCGGGAGGGGGGACAGGGGGAAACACCATATATTTT
.	TRBV27	.	TRBJ2-7	CASSPRLSGEQYF	TGTGCCAGCAGTCCTCGGCTCTCGGGGGAGCAGTACTTC
.	TRBV21-1	.	TRBJ2-7	CASSKFLAGVGEQYF	TGTGCCAGCAGCAAATTTCTAGCGGGAGTTGGCGAGCAGTACTTC
once	TRBV30	.	TRBJ2-5	CAWSVLAGLQETQYF	TGTGCCTGGAGTGTACTCGCGGGACTCCAAGAGACCCAGTACTTC
.	TRBV27	.	TRBJ2-7	CASSLLGDYEQYF	TGTGCCAGCAGTTTGTTAGGGGACTACGAGCAGTACTTC
.	TRBV4-1	.	TRBJ1-2	CASSQVKGAYTF	TGCGCCAGCAGCCAAGTTAAAGGGGCCTACACCTTC
.	TRBV4-1	.	TRBJ2-7	CAGSHAGMGYEQYF	TGCGCCGGCAGCCACGCGGGTATGGGATACGAGCAGTACTTC
.	TRBV9	TRBD2	TRBJ2-7	CASSPTPGGTSEQYF	TGTGCCAGCAGCCCCACCCCGGGGGGAACCTCCGAGCAGTACTTC
.	TRBV30	.	TRBJ2-7	CAWSLGGSNEQYF	TGTGCCTGGAGTCTCGGAGGGTCTAACGAGCAGTACTTC
once	TRBV10-1	.	TRBJ2-2	CASSGTGTQNTGELFF	TGCGCCAGCAGTGGAACCGGGACCCAGAACACCGGGGAGCTGTTTTTT